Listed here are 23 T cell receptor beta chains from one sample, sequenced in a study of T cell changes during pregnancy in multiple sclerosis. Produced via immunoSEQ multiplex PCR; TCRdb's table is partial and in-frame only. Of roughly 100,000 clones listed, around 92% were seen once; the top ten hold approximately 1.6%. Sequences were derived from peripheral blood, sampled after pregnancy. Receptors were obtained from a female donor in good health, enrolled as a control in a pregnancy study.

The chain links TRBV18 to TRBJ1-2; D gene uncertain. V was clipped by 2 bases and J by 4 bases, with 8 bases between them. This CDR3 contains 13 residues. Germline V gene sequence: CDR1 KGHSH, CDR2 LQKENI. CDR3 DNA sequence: TGTGCCAGCTCACCAGACGGGATCTATGGCTACACCTTC. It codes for CASSPDGIYGYTF.

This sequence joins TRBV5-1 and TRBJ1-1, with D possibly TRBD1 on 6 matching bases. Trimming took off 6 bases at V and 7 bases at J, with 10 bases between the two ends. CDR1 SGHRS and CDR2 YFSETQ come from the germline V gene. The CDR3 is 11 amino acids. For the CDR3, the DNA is TGCGCCAGCACCTCGGACAGTGAAGCTTTCTTT. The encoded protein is CASTSDSEAFF.

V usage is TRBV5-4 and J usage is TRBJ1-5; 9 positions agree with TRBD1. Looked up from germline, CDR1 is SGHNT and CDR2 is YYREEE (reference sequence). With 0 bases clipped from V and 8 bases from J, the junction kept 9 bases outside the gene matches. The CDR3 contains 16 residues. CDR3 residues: CASSLDGDRAIKPQHF. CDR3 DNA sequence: TGTGCCAGCAGCTTGGACGGGGACAGGGCAATCAAGCCCCAGCATTTT. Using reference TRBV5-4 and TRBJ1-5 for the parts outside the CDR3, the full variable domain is ETGVTQSPTHLIKTRGQQVTLRCSSQSGHNTVSWYQQALGQGPQFIFQYYREEENGRGNFPPRFSGLQFPNYSSELNVNALELDDSALYLCASSLDGDRAIKPQHFGDGTRLSIL.

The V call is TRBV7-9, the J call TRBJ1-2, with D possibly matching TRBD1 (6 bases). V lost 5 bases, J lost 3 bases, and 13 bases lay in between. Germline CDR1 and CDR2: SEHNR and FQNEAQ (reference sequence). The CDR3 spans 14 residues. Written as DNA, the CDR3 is TGTGCCAGCAGCCCCCGGGGGGGCTACTATGGCTACACCTTC. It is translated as CASSPRGGYYGYTF.

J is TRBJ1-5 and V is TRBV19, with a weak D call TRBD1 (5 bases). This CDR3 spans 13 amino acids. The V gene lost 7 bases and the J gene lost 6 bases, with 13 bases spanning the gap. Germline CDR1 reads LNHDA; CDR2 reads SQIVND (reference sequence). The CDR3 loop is CASKGGGGQPQHF. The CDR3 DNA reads TGTGCCAGTAAGGGTGGGGGGGGTCAGCCCCAGCATTTT.

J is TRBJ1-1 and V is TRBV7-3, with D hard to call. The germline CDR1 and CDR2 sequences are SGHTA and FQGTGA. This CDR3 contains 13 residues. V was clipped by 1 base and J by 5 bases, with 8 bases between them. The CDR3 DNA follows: TGTGCCAGCAGCTTAAGCCAGAGGACTGAAGCTTTCTTT. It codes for CASSLSQRTEAFF.

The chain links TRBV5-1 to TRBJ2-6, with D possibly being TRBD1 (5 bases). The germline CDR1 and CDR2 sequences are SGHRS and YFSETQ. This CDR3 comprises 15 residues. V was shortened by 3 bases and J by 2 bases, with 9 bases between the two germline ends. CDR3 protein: CASSSDSPGANVLTF. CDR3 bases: TGCGCCAGCAGCTCCGACAGCCCTGGGGCCAACGTCCTGACTTTC.

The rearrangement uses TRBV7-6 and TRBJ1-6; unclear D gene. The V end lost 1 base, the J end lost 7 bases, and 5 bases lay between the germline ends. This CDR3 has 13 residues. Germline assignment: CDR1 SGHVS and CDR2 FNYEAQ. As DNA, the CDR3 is TGTGCCAGCAGCTTAGGTCTCAATTCACCCCTCCACTTT. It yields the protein CASSLGLNSPLHF.

CDR3 DNA sequence: TGTGCCAGCAGCCCTACAGGGGACTTTTACAATGAGCAGTTCTTC. Its protein product is CASSPTGDFYNEQFF. The chain recombines TRBV9 with TRBJ2-1; a weak D match, TRBD1 (7 bases). Germline V gene lookup returns CDR1 SGDLS and CDR2 YYNGEE. V dropped 4 bases and J dropped 4 bases, with 15 bases sitting between them. The CDR3 extends over 15 amino acids.

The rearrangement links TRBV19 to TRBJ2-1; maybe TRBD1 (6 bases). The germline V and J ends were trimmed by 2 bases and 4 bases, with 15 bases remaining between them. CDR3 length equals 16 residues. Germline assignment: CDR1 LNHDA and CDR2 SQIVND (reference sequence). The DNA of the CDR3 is TGTGCCAGTAGTATAAGCCAGAGGGGGTGGTACAATGAGCAGTTCTTC. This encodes CASSISQRGWYNEQFF.

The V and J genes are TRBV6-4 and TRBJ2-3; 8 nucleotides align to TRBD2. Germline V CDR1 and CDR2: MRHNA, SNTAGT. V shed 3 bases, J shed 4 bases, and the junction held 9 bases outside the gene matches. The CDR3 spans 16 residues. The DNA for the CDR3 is TGTGCCAGCAGTGAGGCGAGCGGGGGTGTTTCAGATACGCAGTATTTT. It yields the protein CASSEASGGVSDTQYF.

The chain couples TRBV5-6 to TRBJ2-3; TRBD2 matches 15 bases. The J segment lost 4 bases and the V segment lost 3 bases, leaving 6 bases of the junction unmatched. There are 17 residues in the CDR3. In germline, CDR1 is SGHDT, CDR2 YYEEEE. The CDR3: CASSSKRTSGGADTQYF. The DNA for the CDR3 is TGTGCCAGCAGCTCAAAGAGGACTAGCGGGGGGGCAGATACGCAGTATTTT.

CDR3 nucleotides: TGTGCCAGCAGCTTTATTACTGAAGCTTTCTTT. It codes for CASSFITEAFF. The chain joins TRBV5-6 to TRBJ1-1; D uncertain. The CDR3 sequence is 11 residues long. V gave up 2 bases and J gave up 5 bases, with 4 bases separating them. Germline V lookup: CDR1 SGHDT, CDR2 YYEEEE.

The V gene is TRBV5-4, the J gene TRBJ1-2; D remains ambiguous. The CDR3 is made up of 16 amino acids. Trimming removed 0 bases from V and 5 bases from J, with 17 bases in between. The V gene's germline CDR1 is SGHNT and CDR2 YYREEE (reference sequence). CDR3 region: CASSLVNEGAWYGYTF. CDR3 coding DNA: TGTGCCAGCAGCTTGGTTAATGAGGGCGCGTGGTATGGCTACACCTTC.

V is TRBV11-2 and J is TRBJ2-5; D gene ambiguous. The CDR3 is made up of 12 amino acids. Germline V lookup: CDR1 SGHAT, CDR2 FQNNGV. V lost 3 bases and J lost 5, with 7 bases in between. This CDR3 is CASSFEWETQYF. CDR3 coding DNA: TGTGCCAGCAGCTTCGAGTGGGAGACCCAGTACTTC.

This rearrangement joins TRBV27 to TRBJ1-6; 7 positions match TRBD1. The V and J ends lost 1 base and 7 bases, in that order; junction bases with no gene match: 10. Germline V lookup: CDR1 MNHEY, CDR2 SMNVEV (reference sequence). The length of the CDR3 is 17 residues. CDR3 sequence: CASSLYTPGGQNSPLHF. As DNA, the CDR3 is TGTGCCAGCAGTTTATATACCCCAGGGGGTCAGAATTCACCCCTCCACTTT.

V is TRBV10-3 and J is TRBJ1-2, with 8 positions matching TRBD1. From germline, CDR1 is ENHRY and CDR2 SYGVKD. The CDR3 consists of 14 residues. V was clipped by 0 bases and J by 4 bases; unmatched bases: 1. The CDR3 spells CAISESTGGYGYTF. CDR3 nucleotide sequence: TGTGCCATCAGTGAGTCCACAGGGGGCTATGGCTACACCTTC.

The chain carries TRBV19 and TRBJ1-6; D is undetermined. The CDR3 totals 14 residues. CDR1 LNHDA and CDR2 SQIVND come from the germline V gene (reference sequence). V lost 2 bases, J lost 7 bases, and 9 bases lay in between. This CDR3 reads CASSIIQTNSPLHF. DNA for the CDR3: TGTGCCAGTAGTATAATACAGACAAATTCACCCCTCCACTTT.

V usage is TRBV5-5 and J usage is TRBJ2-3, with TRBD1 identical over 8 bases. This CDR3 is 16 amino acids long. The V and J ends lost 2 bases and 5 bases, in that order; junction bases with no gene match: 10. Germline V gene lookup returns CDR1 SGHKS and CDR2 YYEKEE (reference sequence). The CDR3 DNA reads TGTGCCAGCAGCTTTTCCCCAACAGGGGGGAAAGATACGCAGTATTTT. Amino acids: CASSFSPTGGKDTQYF.

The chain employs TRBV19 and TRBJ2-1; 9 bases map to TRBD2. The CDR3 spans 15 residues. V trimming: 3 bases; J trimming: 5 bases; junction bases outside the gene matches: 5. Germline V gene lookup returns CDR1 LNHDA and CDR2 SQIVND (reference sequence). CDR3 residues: CASSIGGGANNEQFF. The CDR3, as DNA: TGTGCCAGTAGTATCGGCGGGGGGGCCAACAATGAGCAGTTCTTC.

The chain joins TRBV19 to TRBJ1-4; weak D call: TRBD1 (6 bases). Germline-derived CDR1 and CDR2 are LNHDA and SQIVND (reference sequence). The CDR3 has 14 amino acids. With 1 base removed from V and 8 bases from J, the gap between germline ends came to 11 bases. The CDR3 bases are TGTGCCAGTAGTATAGGCAGGGGCGGCGAAAAACTGTTTTTT. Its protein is CASSIGRGGEKLFF.

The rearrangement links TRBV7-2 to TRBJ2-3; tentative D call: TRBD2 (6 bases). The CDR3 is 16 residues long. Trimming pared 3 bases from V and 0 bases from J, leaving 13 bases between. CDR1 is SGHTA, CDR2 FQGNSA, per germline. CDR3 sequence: CASSFAAGRSTDTQYF. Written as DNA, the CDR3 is TGTGCCAGCAGCTTCGCGGCGGGGAGGAGCACAGATACGCAGTATTTT.

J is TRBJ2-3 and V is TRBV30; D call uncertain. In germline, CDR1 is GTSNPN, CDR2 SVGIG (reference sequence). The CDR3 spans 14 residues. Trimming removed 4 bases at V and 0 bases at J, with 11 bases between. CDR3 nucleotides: TGTGCCTGGAAAATAGCCCCTAGCACAGATACGCAGTATTTT. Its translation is CAWKIAPSTDTQYF. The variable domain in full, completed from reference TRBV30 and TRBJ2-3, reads SQTIHQWPATLVQPVGSPLSLECTVEGTSNPNLYWYRQAAGRGLQLLFYSVGIGQISSEVPQNLSASRPQDRQFILSSKKLLLSDSGFYLCAWKIAPSTDTQYFGPGTRLTVL.